This TCR beta chain originates from a study of memory CD8 T cells in hepatitis C reinfection. Study in general: A couple of donors cleared primary HCV but became chronic after reinfection. Samples before reinfection came 55 to 20 weeks prior to detection. Study-wide results and limits: Four to six donors were too few for definitive public clonotype conclusions.

Time point in this sample: pre-reinfection, 55 to 20 weeks before reinfection detection. TCR sequencing was done directly ex vivo on sorted cells, without expansion in vitro. As to this clone: What it binds is unknown.

The CDR3 runs to 13 residues. The V and J ends lost 4 bases and 9 bases respectively, with 10 bases between them. Germline V lookup: CDR1 SEHNR, CDR2 FQNEAQ (reference sequence). Assay: immunoSEQ multiplex PCR; the TCRdb copy retains only in-frame clones and omits some. This sample carries approximately 51,000 clones, nearly 90% of them seen once, and the ten largest clones take 1%. V usage is TRBV7-9 and J usage is TRBJ1-6; D is undetermined. The sequence was collected from a man younger than 35 with hepatitis C virus infection. The specimen was naive CD8+ T cells sorted from blood. This CDR3 is CASSSIPGSPLHF. Written as DNA, the CDR3 is TGTGCCAGCAGCTCCATCCCGGGTTCACCCCTCCACTTT.